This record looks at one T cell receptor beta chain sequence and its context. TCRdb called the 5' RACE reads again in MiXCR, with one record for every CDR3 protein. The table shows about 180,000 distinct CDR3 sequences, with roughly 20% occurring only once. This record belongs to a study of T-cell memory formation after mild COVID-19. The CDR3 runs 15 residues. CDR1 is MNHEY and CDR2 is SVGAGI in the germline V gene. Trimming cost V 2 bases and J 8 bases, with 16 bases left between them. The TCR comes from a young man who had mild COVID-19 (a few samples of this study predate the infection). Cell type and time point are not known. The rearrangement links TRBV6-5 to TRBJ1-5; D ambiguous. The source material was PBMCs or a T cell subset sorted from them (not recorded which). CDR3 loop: CASSYAGLPFEPQHF. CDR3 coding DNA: TGTGCCAGCAGTTACGCGGGCCTGCCTTTTGAGCCCCAGCATTTT.